The rows below give T cell receptor beta chains drawn from one sample of a study of blood T cell repertoires in COVID-19. The data were produced by immunoSEQ multiplex PCR, yet TCRdb's version contains in-frame clones alone and is incomplete. The sample includes 81,000 or so clones, around four fifths of them seen just once. The sample consisted of peripheral blood. The source is a woman aged 65 to 85 with active or convalescent COVID-19. Each CDR3 is given without its conserved first and last residue. The order of the fields is J gene, V gene, CDR3 protein.

TRBJ2-1	TRBV3-1/TRBV3-2	ASSRLAGGYNEQF
TRBJ2-3	TRBV7-6	ASSLGNGGSTDTQY
TRBJ2-1	TRBV19	ASSTGTGQGYNEQF
TRBJ2-3	TRBV7-9	ASSLSRGDTQY
TRBJ2-7	TRBV6-5	ASSKPGQAPEQY
TRBJ2-7	TRBV18	ASSPRQATTYEQY
TRBJ2-3	TRBV7-2	ASSPRPLAGQDTQY
TRBJ2-5	TRBV2	ASRGGEKETQY
TRBJ1-2	TRBV5-1	ASSLGGQTYGYT
TRBJ2-7	TRBV29-1	SVEAVDRDISEQY
TRBJ1-5	TRBV18	ASSPQYSNQPQH
TRBJ1-5	TRBV6-5	ASSRGQGANQPQH
TRBJ2-3	TRBV24-1	ATSGQADTQY
TRBJ1-1	TRBV6-5	ASSPAGGGTEAF
TRBJ2-5	TRBV28	ASSPRLGGGRGGETQY
TRBJ2-1	TRBV11-2	ASSRQGGMDEQF
TRBJ1-6	TRBV6-1	ASSDRKSSYNSPLH
TRBJ2-7	TRBV4-2	ASSQTGTNTYEQY
TRBJ2-7	TRBV23-1	ASSPRTGPYEQY
TRBJ2-7	TRBV5-6	ASSSVTGTAGREQY
TRBJ2-1	TRBV7-9	ASSFGTGGGNEQF
TRBJ2-1	TRBV28	ATTGGSYNEQF
TRBJ1-1	TRBV11-2	ASSLEPLRRKNTEAF
TRBJ1-3	TRBV28	ASSLLDRGSGNTIY
TRBJ1-5	TRBV7-2	ASSSRPFGNQPQH
TRBJ1-1	TRBV18	ASSPRRDGDTEAF
TRBJ1-4	TRBV5-5	ASSLSANNEKLF
TRBJ2-7	TRBV6-2/TRBV6-3	ASSSLRTGVREQY
TRBJ2-1	TRBV28	ASSLLGSDSYNEQF
TRBJ1-3	TRBV11-2	ASKRADSGNTIY
TRBJ1-3	TRBV11-1	ASSFRGDSGNTIY
TRBJ1-1	TRBV15	ATSRDSGRALMNTEAF
TRBJ2-2	TRBV6-2/TRBV6-3	ASSYSSGTHTGELF